This T cell receptor (beta chain) was recovered during a study of identical twins. Study-wide findings and caveats: Sequences that were out-of-frame, alpha and twin-shared displayed an excess of low generation probability. Models came in too low on out-of-frame TCR alpha sharing in monozygotic twins. Fewer insertions marked abundant cord blood beta clonotypes; young adult naive trended weakly, memory not at all.

The ends were cut back, 7 bases at V and 0 bases at J, with 13 bases in the middle. CDR3 length: 14 amino acids. Germline-derived CDR1 and CDR2 are SQVTM and ANQGSEA. This clonotype was seen repeatedly, ten times or more. Its target is not known. Each cDNA held unique molecular identifiers, and template switching gave it a universal primer site. TCRdb re-called the 5' RACE reads with MiXCR, one entry per CDR3 protein. The sample carries a few hundred thousand distinct CDR3 sequences, about 8% recorded once. The same data also contributed to another study, on yellow fever vaccine responses in identical twins.

This clonotype was obtained from a woman aged 18-29 years in good health. Sequences were obtained from memory (CD45RO+) T cells sorted from blood. The chain has TRBV29-1 and TRBJ1-3; possible D gene TRBD1, 6 bases. CDR3 residues: CSAMGHDSGNTIYF. CDR3 DNA sequence: TGCAGCGCCATGGGACATGACTCTGGAAACACCATATATTTT.